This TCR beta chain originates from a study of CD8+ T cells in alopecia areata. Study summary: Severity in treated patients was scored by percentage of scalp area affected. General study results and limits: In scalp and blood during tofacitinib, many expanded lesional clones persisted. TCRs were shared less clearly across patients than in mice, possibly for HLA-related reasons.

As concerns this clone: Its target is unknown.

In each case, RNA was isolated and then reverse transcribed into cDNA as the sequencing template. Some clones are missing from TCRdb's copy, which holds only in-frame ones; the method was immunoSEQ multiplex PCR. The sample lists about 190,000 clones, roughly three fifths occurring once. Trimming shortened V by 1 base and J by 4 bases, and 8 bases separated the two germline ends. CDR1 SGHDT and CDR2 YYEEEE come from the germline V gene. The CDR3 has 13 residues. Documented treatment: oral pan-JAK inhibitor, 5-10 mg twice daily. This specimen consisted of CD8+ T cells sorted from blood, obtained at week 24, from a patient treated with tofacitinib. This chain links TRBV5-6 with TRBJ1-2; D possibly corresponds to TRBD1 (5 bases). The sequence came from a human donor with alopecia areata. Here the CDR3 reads CASSLPGIYGYTF. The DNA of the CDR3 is TGTGCCAGCAGCTTGCCAGGGATCTATGGCTACACCTTC.